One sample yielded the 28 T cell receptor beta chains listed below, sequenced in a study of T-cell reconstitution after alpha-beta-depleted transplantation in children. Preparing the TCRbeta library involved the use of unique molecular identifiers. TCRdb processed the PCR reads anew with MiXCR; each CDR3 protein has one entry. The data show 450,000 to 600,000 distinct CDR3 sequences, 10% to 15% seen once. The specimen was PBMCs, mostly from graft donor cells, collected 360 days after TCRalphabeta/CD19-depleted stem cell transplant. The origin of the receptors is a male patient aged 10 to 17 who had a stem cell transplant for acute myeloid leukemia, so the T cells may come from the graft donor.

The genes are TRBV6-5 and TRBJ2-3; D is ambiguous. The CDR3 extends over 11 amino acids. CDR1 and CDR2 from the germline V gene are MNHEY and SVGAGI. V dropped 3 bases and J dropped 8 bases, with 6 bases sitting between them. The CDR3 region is CASSYTGTQYF. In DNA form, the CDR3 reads TGTGCCAGCAGTTATACCGGTACGCAGTATTTT.

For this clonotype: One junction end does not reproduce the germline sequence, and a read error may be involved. Here the CDR3 DNA reads TGCGCCAGCAGCCAGGGACTAGCGGCTAAGGGCAAAAACTTC. Translating it yields CASSQGLAAKGKNF. The chain links TRBV5-1 to TRBJ2-7; 11 bases align to TRBD2. Germline V gene lookup returns CDR1 SGHRS and CDR2 YFSETQ. The CDR3 runs 14 residues.

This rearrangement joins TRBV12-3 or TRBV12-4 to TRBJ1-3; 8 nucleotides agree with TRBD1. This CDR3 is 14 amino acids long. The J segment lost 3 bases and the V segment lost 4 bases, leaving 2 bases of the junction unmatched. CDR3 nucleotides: TGTGCCAGCAGTTACGACAGGGGTGGAAACACCATATATTTT. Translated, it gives CASSYDRGGNTIYF.

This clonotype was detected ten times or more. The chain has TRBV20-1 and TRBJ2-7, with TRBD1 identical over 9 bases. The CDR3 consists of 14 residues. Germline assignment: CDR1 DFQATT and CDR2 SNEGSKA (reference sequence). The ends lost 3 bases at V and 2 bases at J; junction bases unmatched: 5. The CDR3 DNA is TGCAGTGCTAGGTCCGGGACAGGGACCTACGAGCAGTACTTC. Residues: CSARSGTGTYEQYF.

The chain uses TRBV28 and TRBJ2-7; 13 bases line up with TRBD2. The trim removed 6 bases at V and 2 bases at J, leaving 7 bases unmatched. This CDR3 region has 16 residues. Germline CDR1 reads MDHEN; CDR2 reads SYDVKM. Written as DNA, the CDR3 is TGTGCCAGCAGATGGACTAGCGGGAGTCGACCCTACGAGCAGTACTTC. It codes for CASRWTSGSRPYEQYF. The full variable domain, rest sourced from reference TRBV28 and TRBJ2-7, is DVKVTQSSRYLVKRTGEKVFLECVQDMDHENMFWYRQDPGLGLRLIYFSYDVKMKEKGDIPEGYSVSREKKERFSLILESASTNQTSMYLCASRWTSGSRPYEQYFGPGTRLTVT.

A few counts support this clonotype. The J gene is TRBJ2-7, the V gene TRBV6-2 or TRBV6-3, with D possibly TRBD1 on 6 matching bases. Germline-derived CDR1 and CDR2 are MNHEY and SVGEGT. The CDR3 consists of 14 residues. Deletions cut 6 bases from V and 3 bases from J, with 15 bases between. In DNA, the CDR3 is TGTGCCAGCAGAAAGGAGACAGGAAACTACGAGCAGTACTTC. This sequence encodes CASRKETGNYEQYF.

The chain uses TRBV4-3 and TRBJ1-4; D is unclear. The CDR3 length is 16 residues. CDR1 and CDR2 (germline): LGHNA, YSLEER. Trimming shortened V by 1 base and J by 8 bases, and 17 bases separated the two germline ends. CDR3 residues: CASSQGSTPVGEKLFF. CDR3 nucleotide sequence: TGCGCCAGCAGCCAAGGATCTACTCCAGTAGGGGAAAAACTGTTTTTT.

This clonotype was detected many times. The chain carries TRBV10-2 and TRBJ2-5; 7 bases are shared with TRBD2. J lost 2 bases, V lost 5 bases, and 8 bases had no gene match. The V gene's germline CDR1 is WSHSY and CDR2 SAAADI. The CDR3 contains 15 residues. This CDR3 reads CASSLSGGGQETQYF. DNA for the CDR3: TGCGCCAGCAGTTTGAGTGGGGGGGGACAAGAGACCCAGTACTTC.

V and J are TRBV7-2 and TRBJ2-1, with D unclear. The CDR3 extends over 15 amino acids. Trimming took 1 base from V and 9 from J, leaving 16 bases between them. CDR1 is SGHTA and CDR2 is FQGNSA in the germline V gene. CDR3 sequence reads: CASSLELSATGEQFF. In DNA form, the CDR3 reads TGTGCCAGCAGCTTAGAATTGTCAGCCACGGGTGAGCAGTTCTTC.

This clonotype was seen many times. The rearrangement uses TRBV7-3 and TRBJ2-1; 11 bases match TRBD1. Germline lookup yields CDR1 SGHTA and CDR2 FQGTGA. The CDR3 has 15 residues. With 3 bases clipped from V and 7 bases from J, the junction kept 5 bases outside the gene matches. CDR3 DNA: TGTGCCAGCAGCTTCGGACAGGGGGCGAGAAATGAGCAGTTCTTC. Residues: CASSFGQGARNEQFF.

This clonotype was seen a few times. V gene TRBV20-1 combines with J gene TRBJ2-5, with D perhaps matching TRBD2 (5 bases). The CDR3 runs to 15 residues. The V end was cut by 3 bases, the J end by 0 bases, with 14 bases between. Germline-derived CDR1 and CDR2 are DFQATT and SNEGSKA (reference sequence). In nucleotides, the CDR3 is TGCAGTGCTAGTGTCGCGACGGGGTACCAAGAGACCCAGTACTTC. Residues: CSASVATGYQETQYF.

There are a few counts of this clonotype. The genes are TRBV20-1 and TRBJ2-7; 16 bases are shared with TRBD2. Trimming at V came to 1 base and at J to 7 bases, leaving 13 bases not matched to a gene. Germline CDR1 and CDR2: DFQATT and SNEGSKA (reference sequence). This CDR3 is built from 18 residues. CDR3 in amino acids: CSARVGLAGGPGWGEQYF. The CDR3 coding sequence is TGCAGTGCTAGAGTGGGACTAGCGGGAGGGCCGGGTTGGGGAGAGCAGTACTTC.

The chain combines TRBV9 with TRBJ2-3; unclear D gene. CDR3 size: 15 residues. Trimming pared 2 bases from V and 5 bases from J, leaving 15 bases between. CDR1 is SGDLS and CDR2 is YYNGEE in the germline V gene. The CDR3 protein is CASSVPTSDIDTQYF. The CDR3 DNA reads TGTGCCAGCAGCGTCCCCACTTCAGACATAGATACGCAGTATTTT.

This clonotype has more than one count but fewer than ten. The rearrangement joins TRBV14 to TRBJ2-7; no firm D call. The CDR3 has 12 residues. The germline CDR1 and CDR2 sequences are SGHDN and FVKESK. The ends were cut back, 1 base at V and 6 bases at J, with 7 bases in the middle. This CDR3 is CASSQVWFEQYF. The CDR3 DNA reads TGTGCCAGCAGCCAAGTCTGGTTCGAGCAGTACTTC. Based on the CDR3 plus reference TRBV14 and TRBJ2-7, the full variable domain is EAGVTQFPSHSVIEKGQTVTLRCDPISGHDNLYWYRRVMGKEIKFLLHFVKESKQDESGMPNNRFLAERTGGTYSTLKVQPAELEDSGVYFCASSQVWFEQYFGPGTRLTVT.

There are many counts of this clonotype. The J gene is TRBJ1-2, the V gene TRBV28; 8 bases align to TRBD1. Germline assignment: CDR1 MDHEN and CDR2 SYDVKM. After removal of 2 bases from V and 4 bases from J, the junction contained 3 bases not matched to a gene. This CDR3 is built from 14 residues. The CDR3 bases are TGTGCCAGCAGTTTAGATCAGGGGGCCTATGGCTACACCTTC. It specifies CASSLDQGAYGYTF.

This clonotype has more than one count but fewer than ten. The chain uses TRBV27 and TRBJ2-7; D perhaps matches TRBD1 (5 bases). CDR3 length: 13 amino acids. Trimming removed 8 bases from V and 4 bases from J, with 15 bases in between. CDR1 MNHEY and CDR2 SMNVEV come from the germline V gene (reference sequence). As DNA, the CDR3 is TGTGCCAGCGGATGGGGCAGGTTTTACGAGCAGTACTTC. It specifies CASGWGRFYEQYF.

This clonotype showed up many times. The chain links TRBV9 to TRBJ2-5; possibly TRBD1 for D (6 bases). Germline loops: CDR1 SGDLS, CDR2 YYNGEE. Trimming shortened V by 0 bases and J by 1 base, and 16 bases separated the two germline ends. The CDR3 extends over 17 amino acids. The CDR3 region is CASSVDRGGEPQETQYF. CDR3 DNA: TGTGCCAGCAGCGTAGATCGAGGGGGAGAGCCCCAAGAGACCCAGTACTTC.

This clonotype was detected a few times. CDR3 amino acids: CSVGGQATDTQYF. DNA of the CDR3: TGCAGCGTGGGGGGACAGGCCACAGATACGCAGTATTTT. The chain joins TRBV29-1 to TRBJ2-3; 8 bases align to TRBD1. From germline, CDR1 is SQVTM and CDR2 ANQGSEA. V gave up 6 bases and J gave up 2 bases; unmatched junction bases: 4. CDR3 length: 13 amino acids.

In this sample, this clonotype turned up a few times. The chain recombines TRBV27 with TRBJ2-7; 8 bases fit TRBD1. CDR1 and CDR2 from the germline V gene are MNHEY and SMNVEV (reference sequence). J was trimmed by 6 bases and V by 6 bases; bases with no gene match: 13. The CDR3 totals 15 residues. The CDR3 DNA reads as TGTGCCAGCAGCGTCGGACAGGGCGGCTATCGCGAGCAGTACTTC. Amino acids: CASSVGQGGYREQYF.

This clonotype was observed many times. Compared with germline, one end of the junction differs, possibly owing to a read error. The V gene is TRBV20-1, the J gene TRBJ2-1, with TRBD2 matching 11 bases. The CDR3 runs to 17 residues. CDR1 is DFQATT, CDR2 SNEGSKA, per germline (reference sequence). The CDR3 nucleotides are TGCAGTGCCATAGGACTAGCGGGCCTTGGTTCCTACAGTGAGCAGTTCTTC. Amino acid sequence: CSAIGLAGLGSYSEQFF.

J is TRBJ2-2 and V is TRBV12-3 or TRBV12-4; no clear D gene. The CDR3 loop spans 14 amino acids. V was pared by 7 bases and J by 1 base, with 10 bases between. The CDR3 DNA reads TGTGCCAGCACCTTGTGGAAGAACACCGGGGAGCTGTTTTTT. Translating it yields CASTLWKNTGELFF.

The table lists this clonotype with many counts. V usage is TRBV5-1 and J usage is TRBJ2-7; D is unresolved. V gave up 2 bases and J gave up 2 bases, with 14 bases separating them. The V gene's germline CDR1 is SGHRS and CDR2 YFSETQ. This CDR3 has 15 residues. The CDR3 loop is CASSFSYGITYEQYF. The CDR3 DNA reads TGCGCCAGCAGCTTCTCATACGGAATAACCTACGAGCAGTACTTC.

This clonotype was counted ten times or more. The CDR3 here is CASSSPFNEQFF. The CDR3 DNA sequence: TGTGCCAGCAGTTCCCCTTTCAATGAGCAGTTCTTC. The chain has TRBV28 and TRBJ2-1; D remains unclear. This CDR3 has 12 amino acids. CDR1 is MDHEN, CDR2 SYDVKM, per germline. Trimming took off 4 bases at V and 6 bases at J, with 7 bases between the two ends.

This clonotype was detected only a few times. The CDR3 DNA sequence: TGCGCCAGCAGCCAAGGACGTCTAGCGGATTTAGATACGCAGTATTTT. As protein: CASSQGRLADLDTQYF. V usage is TRBV4-3 and J usage is TRBJ2-3, with 7 nucleotides matching TRBD2. The CDR3 extends over 16 amino acids. Looked up from germline, CDR1 is LGHNA and CDR2 is YSLEER. Losses at the gene ends were 1 base for V and 5 bases for J; bases not matched to a gene: 9.

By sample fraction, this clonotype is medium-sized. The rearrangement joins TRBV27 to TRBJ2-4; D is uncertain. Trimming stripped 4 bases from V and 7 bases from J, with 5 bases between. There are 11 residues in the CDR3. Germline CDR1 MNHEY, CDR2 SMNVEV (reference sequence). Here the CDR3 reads CASSSLNIQYF. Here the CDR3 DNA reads TGTGCCAGCAGTTCATTGAACATTCAGTACTTC.

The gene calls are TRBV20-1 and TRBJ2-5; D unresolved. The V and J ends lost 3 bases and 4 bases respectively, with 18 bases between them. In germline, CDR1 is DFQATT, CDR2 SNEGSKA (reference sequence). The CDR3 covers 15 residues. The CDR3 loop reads CSARSELPWGETQYF. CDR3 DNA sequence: TGCAGTGCTAGGTCGGAGTTACCCTGGGGAGAGACCCAGTACTTC.

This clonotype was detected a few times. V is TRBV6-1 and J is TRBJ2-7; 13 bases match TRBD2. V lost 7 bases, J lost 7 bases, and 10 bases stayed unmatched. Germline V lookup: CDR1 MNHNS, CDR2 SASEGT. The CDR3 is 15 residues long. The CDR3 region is CASTETSGRLGEQYF. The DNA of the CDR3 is TGTGCCAGCACCGAGACTAGCGGGAGGTTGGGGGAGCAGTACTTC.

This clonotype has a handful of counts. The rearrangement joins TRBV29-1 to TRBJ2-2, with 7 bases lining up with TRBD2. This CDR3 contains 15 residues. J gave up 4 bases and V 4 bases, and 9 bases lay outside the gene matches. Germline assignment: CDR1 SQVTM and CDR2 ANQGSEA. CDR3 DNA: TGCAGCGTTGTAGTGGGAGGGCCACCCACCGGGGAGCTGTTTTTT. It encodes CSVVVGGPPTGELFF.